This entry lists 26 T cell receptor gamma chains sequenced from one sample in a study of Vγ9Vδ2 T cells in congenital toxoplasmosis. TRGC- and TRDC-specific primers primed one-tube template-switch reverse transcription to make cDNA. The TRGC primer was designed to target TRGC1 and TRGC2 alike. TCRdb used CATT to re-call clones from the reads. Of roughly 210 gamma-chain clones in the sample, 8.7% were seen once. Sequenced input: gamma-delta T cells from blood. The origin of the receptors is a child younger than 10 born to a mother with Toxoplasma gondii infection during pregnancy, either congenitally infected or uninfected (not recorded which).

This clone was counted between two and nine times. The TCRdb protein comes from a much larger clone and disagrees with this DNA's translation at residue 6, likely due to a read error; the protein given here is derived from the DNA. This chain connects TRGV9 to TRGJ1 or TRGJ2. Per the germline V gene, CDR1 is GITISATS and CDR2 is ISYDGTV (reference sequence). Trimming took 1 base from V and 2 from J; bases not matched to a gene: 8. The CDR3 is 15 amino acids. The CDR3 here is CALWEVDLYYYKKLF. The CDR3 nucleotides are TGTGCCTTGTGGGAGGTTGACCTTTATTATTATAAGAAACTCTTT.

This clone has just a few counts. TCRdb assigns this DNA the protein of a much larger clone, which departs from its translation at residue 5; this likely reflects a read error, and the protein shown comes from translating the DNA. This chain uses TRGV2 with TRGJ1 or TRGJ2. Germline loops: CDR1 EGSNGY, CDR2 YDSYNSKV. The CDR3 spans 13 residues. Unmatched junction bases numbered 6, after V lost 5 bases and J lost 2 bases. CDR3: CATWGGDYYKKLF. CDR3 DNA: TGTGCCACCTGGGGCGGAGATTATTATAAGAAACTCTTT.

This clone was counted between two and nine times. Translating this DNA gives a protein that differs at residue 2 from the TCRdb one, which belongs to a much larger clone; a read error is likely, and the protein shown is this translation. The chain is built from TRGV3 and TRGJ1 or TRGJ2. Germline CDR1 VTNTFY, CDR2 YDVSTARD (reference sequence). This CDR3 spans 13 amino acids. The CDR3 sequence: CTTWDRGSGWKLF. CDR3 bases: TGTACCACCTGGGACAGGGGCTCAGGGTGGAAACTCTTT.

In its sample, this clone ranks as large. The rearrangement joins TRGV8 to TRGJ1 or TRGJ2. Germline V gives CDR1 VENAVY, CDR2 YDSYNSRV. The V gene end was trimmed by 0 bases and the J gene end by 6 bases; junction bases not matched to a gene: 8. The CDR3 is made up of 14 amino acids. The CDR3 loop is CATWDRLNAYKKLF. CDR3 DNA sequence: TGTGCCACCTGGGATAGGCTTAACGCTTATAAGAAACTCTTT.

This clone was picked up a small number of times. A read error is the likely source, as a far larger clone sits one nucleotide away. J is TRGJ1 or TRGJ2 and V is TRGV9. Trimming cost V 8 bases and J 4 bases; bases outside gene matches: 5. This CDR3 region has 11 residues. In germline, CDR1 is GITISATS, CDR2 ISYDGTV (reference sequence). Here the CDR3 DNA reads TGTGCCTTGTTGGTATATTATAAGAAACTCTTT. This sequence encodes CALLVYYKKLF.

The chain is built from TRGV9 and TRGJP. This CDR3 contains 19 residues. Trimming took 1 base from V and 4 from J; bases not matched to a gene: 10. Germline assignment: CDR1 GITISATS and CDR2 ISYDGTV (reference sequence). The CDR3, as DNA: TGTGCCTTGTGGGAGGTCCCCCTGCACCAAGAGTTGGGCAAAAAAATCAAGGTATTT. Translated: CALWEVPLHQELGKKIKVF.

This clone counts as large. The chain employs TRGV9 and TRGJ1 or TRGJ2. J lost 4 bases, V lost 5 bases, and 2 bases had no gene match. Per germline, CDR1 GITISATS and CDR2 ISYDGTV (reference sequence). The length of the CDR3 is 11 residues. Here the CDR3 reads CALWVYYKKLF. The CDR3, as DNA: TGTGCCTTGTGGGTATATTATAAGAAACTCTTT.

This clone is labeled as large. The J gene is TRGJ1 or TRGJ2, the V gene TRGV9. The V gene's germline CDR1 is GITISATS and CDR2 ISYDGTV (reference sequence). CDR3 size: 15 residues. V trimming: 4 bases; J trimming: 1 base; junction bases outside the gene matches: 10. CDR3 sequence reads: CALWDKNLNYYKKLF. The CDR3 bases are TGTGCCTTGTGGGATAAGAATCTAAATTATTATAAGAAACTCTTT.

This clone was seen a few times. It is likely a read error: a sequence one base away is far more abundant. This sequence joins TRGV5 and TRGJ1 or TRGJ2. The CDR3 is made up of 15 amino acids. Looked up from germline, CDR1 is VINAFY and CDR2 is YDVSNSKD. Trimming removed 1 base from V and 4 bases from J; junction bases left unmatched: 10. The CDR3 region is CATWDRPGGYYKKLF. For the CDR3, the DNA is TGTGCCACCTGGGACAGACCGGGGGGATATTATAAGAAACTCTTT.

As to this clone: TCRdb's protein, taken from a much larger clone, differs from this DNA's translation at residue 7, likely owing to a read error; the protein displayed comes from the DNA. The genes are TRGV3 and TRGJ1 or TRGJ2. V dropped 0 bases and J dropped 12; count of bases not matched to a gene: 11. The CDR3 contains 13 residues. Germline CDR1 is VTNTFY and CDR2 is YDVSTARD (reference sequence). CDR3 protein: CATWDRCSGWKLF. The CDR3 DNA follows: TGTGCCACCTGGGACAGGTGCTCAGGGTGGAAACTCTTT.

This clone was counted a few times. The protein given by TCRdb reflects a much larger clone and differs at residue 3 from this DNA's translation, likely from a read error; the protein shown is the DNA's translation. This sequence joins TRGV2 and TRGJ1 or TRGJ2. The germline V gene encodes CDR1 EGSNGY and CDR2 YDSYNSKV. The CDR3 has 13 residues. This CDR3 reads CAIWDPNYYKKLF. CDR3 coding DNA: TGTGCCATCTGGGACCCGAATTATTATAAGAAACTCTTT.

This clone was seen a handful of times. A far larger clone is one base from this, pointing to a likely read error. The V and J genes are TRGV9 and TRGJ1 or TRGJ2. This CDR3 is built from 12 residues. Trimming at V came to 4 bases and at J to 7 bases, leaving 7 bases not matched to a gene. Germline CDR1 is GITISATS and CDR2 is ISYDGTV (reference sequence). The CDR3 protein is CALWEVQYKKLF. The CDR3 coding sequence is TGTGCCTTGTGGGAAGTGCAGTATAAGAAACTCTTT.

In its sample, this clone was seen a few times. A far bigger clonotype differs at one base, so this is likely a read error. The rearrangement links TRGV10 to TRGJP1. TRGV10 is an ORF, and what it does is uncertain. The CDR3 extends over 18 amino acids. Trimming cost V 8 bases and J 0 bases; bases outside gene matches: 16. CDR3 in DNA: TGTGCTGCGTGGGATCATATAGGAGCCTATACCACTGGTTGGTTCAAGATATTT. Translating it yields CAAWDHIGAYTTGWFKIF.

This clone rates as large. V gene TRGV10 combines with J gene TRGJ1 or TRGJ2. TRGV10 is filed as an ORF, its function uncertain. CDR3 length equals 13 residues. V lost 8 bases, J lost 0 bases, and 5 bases stayed unmatched. This CDR3 reads CAAWDSNYYKKLF. DNA for the CDR3: TGTGCTGCGTGGGATTCGAATTATTATAAGAAACTCTTT.

With respect to this clone: TCRdb's listed protein matches a much larger clone and diverges from this DNA's translation at residue 4, likely through a read error; the protein shown comes from the DNA. V gene TRGV9 combines with J gene TRGJ1 or TRGJ2. CDR3 length: 13 residues. The germline V gene encodes CDR1 GITISATS and CDR2 ISYDGTV (reference sequence). CDR3 residues: CALGEVGLIKKLF. DNA for the CDR3: TGTGCCTTGGGGGAGGTGGGCCTTATTAAGAAACTCTTT.

About this clone: TCRdb pairs this DNA with a much larger clone's protein that differs at residue 11, likely a read error; the protein shown was translated from the DNA. The chain joins TRGV5 to TRGJ1 or TRGJ2. Trimming cost V 0 bases and J 8 bases; bases outside gene matches: 13. The length of the CDR3 is 15 residues. The germline CDR1 and CDR2 sequences are VINAFY and YDVSNSKD. The CDR3 region has the DNA TGTGCCACCTGGGACAGGCCGGGGGGATATCATAAGAAACTCTTT. The encoded protein is CATWDRPGGYHKKLF.

With respect to this clone: The protein that TCRdb holds for this DNA derives from a much larger clone and differs from the translated DNA at residue 9, which likely indicates a read error; the protein shown here is translated from the DNA. The chain employs TRGV3 and TRGJ1 or TRGJ2. This CDR3 comprises 13 residues. V lost 0 bases to trimming and J lost 12 bases; unmatched junction nucleotides: 11. Germline CDR1 reads VTNTFY; CDR2 reads YDVSTARD (reference sequence). CDR3 in DNA: TGTGCCACCTGGGACAGGGGCTCAGAGTGGAAACTCTTT. This sequence encodes CATWDRGSEWKLF.

This clone ranks as hyperexpanded (1% or more). This rearrangement joins TRGV9 to TRGJ1 or TRGJ2. The CDR3 spans 13 residues. With 0 bases clipped from V and 7 bases from J, the junction kept 6 bases outside the gene matches. Germline CDR1 is GITISATS and CDR2 is ISYDGTV (reference sequence). The CDR3 region is CALWEVQRYKKLF. The CDR3 DNA sequence: TGTGCCTTGTGGGAGGTGCAGCGGTATAAGAAACTCTTT.

As regards this clone: One junction end does not reproduce the germline sequence, and a read error may be involved. This chain joins TRGV10 and TRGJ1 or TRGJ2. TRGV10 is classed as an ORF, of uncertain function. The CDR3 consists of 11 residues. The CDR3, as DNA: TGCGCGGGATCGAATTATTATAAGAAACTCTTT. Its protein is CAGSNYYKKLF.

This clone is hyperexpanded in the sample. The chain recombines TRGV9 with TRGJ1 or TRGJ2. Germline CDR1 reads GITISATS; CDR2 reads ISYDGTV (reference sequence). J lost 0 bases, V lost 2 bases, and 10 bases had no gene match. This CDR3 has 16 amino acids. The CDR3 is CALWEGKHSNYYKKLF. Written as DNA, the CDR3 is TGTGCCTTGTGGGAGGGAAAGCATTCGAATTATTATAAGAAACTCTTT.

In this sample, this clone turned up a few times. This sequence joins TRGV10 and TRGJ1 or TRGJ2. TRGV10 is identified as an open reading frame with a role that is uncertain. The CDR3 extends over 13 amino acids. Losses at the gene ends were 8 bases for V and 4 bases for J; bases not matched to a gene: 9. In DNA, the CDR3 is TGTGCTGCGTGGGATTCCCCCTATTATAAGAAACTCTTT. It encodes CAAWDSPYYKKLF.

Concerning this clone itself: Since a far larger clone is one base different, this is likely a read error. The identical CDR3 is also encoded by other nucleotide sequences in the sample. The chain is built from TRGV4 and TRGJP1. The CDR3 totals 13 residues. Germline CDR1 reads EGSTGY; CDR2 reads YDSYTSSV. The V gene end was trimmed by 5 bases and the J gene end by 8 bases; junction bases not matched to a gene: 8. As DNA, the CDR3 is TGTGCCACCTGGGTTCTGGGCGGTTGGTTCAAGATATTT. Residues: CATWVLGGWFKIF.

By share, this clone counts as hyperexpanded (1% or more). Other DNA sequences within the sample encode an identical CDR3. V is TRGV9 and J is TRGJ1 or TRGJ2. Trimming took 2 bases from V and 2 from J; bases not matched to a gene: 3. The CDR3 spans 13 residues. In germline, CDR1 is GITISATS, CDR2 ISYDGTV (reference sequence). CDR3 region: CALWEAYYYKKLF. CDR3 in DNA: TGTGCCTTGTGGGAGGCTTATTATTATAAGAAACTCTTT.

This clone was counted between two and nine times. This likely stems from a read error, as it lies one base from a far larger clone. The chain links TRGV9 to TRGJ1 or TRGJ2. The CDR3 contains 15 residues. Germline assignment: CDR1 GITISATS and CDR2 ISYDGTV (reference sequence). The junction had 14 bases not matched to a gene; V was cut back by 1 base and J by 8 bases. The CDR3 nucleotides read TGTGCCTTGTGGGAGGTACCCCGGTCCCCTAATAAGAAACTCTTT. Residues: CALWEVPRSPNKKLF.

As for this clone: A clone one base away is much larger, so this may be a read error. The chain combines TRGV2 with TRGJP1. The CDR3 consists of 19 residues. Germline V gene data show CDR1 as EGSNGY and CDR2 as YDSYNSKV. The V segment lost 3 bases and the J segment 9 bases; nucleotides outside the gene matches: 25. CDR3 loop: CATWDWLRPAFCERWFKIF. The CDR3 DNA sequence: TGTGCCACCTGGGACTGGCTACGGCCGGCGTTTTGCGAGCGTTGGTTCAAGATATTT.

This clone was seen a few times. The protein TCRdb gives is from a much larger clone and does not agree with this DNA's translation at residue 8, likely a read error; the protein shown here comes from the DNA. The J gene is TRGJ1 or TRGJ2, the V gene TRGV2. The CDR3 consists of 13 residues. In germline, CDR1 is EGSNGY, CDR2 YDSYNSKV. The ends lost 0 bases at V and 6 bases at J; junction bases unmatched: 5. CDR3 protein: CATWDGRCYKKLF. CDR3 coding DNA: TGTGCCACCTGGGACGGGCGTTGTTATAAGAAACTCTTT.